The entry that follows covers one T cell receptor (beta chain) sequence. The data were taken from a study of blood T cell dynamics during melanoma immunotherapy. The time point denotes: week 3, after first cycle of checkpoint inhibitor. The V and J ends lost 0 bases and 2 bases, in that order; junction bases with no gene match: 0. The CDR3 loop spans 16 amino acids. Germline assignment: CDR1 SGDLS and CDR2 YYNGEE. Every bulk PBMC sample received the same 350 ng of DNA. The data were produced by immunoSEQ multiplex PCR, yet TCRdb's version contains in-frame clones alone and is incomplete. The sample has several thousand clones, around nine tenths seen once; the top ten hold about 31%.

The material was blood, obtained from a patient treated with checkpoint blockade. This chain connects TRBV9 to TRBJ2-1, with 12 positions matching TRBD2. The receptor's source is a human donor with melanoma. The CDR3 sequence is CASSVGLAGAYNEQFF. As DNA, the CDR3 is TGTGCCAGCAGCGTAGGACTAGCGGGAGCCTACAATGAGCAGTTCTTC.